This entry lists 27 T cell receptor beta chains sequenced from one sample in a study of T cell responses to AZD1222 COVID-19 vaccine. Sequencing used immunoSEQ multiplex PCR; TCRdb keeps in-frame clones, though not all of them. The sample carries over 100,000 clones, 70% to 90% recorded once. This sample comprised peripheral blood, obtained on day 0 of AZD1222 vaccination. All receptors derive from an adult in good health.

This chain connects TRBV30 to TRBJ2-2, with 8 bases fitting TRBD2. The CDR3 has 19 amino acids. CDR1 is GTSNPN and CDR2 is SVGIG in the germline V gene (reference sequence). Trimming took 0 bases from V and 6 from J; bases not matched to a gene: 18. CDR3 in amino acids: CAWSVQGLEVGRVSGELFF. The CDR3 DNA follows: TGTGCCTGGAGTGTACAAGGGCTTGAGGTCGGGAGGGTTTCCGGGGAGCTGTTTTTT.

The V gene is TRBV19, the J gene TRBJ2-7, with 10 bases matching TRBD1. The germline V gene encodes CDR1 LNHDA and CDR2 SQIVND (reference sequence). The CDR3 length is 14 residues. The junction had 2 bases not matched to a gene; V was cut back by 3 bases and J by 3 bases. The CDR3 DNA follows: TGTGCCAGTAGTATGACAGGGGGCATCTACGAGCAGTACTTC. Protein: CASSMTGGIYEQYF.

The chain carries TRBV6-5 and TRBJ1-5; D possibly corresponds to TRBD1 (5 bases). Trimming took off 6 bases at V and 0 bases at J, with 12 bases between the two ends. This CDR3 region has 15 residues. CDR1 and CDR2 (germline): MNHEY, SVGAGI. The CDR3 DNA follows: TGTGCCAGCAGACGAGACAGTTATAGCAATCAGCCCCAGCATTTT. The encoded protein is CASRRDSYSNQPQHF.

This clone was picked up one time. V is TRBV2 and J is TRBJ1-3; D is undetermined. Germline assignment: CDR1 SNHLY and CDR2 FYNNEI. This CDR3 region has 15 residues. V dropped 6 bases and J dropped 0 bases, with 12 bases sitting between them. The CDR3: CASSSDGYSGNTIYF. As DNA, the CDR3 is TGTGCCAGCAGCTCGGACGGATACTCTGGAAACACCATATATTTT. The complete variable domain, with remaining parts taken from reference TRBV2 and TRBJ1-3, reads EPEVTQTPSHQVTQMGQEVILRCVPISNHLYFYWYRQILGQKVEFLVSFYNNEISEKSEIFDDQFSVERPDGSNFTLKIRSTKLEDSAMYFCASSSDGYSGNTIYFGEGSWLTVV.

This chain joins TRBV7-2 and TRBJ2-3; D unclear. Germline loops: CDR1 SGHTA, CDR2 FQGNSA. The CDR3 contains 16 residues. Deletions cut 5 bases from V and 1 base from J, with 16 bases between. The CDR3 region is CASSPQTTTGTDTQYF. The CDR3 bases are TGTGCCAGCAGCCCCCAAACGACGACCGGCACAGATACGCAGTATTTT.

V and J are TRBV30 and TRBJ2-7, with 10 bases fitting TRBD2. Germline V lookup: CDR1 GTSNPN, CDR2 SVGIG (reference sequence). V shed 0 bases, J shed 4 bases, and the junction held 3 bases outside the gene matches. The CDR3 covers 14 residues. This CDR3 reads CAWSVTSGLYEQYF. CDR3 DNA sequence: TGTGCCTGGAGTGTGACTAGCGGGTTGTACGAGCAGTACTTC.

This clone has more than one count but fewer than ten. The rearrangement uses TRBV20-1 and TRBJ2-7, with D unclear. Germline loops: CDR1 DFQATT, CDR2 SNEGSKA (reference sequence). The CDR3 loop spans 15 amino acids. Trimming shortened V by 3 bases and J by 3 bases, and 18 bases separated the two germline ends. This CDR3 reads CSASTTTRYRYEQYF. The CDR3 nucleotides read TGCAGTGCTAGTACCACGACACGGTATCGCTACGAGCAGTACTTC.

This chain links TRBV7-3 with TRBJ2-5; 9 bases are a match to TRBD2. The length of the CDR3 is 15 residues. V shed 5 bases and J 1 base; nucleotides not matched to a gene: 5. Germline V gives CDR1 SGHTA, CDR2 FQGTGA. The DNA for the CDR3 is TGTGCCAGCAGCCCAGCGGGGGGCCGCCAAGAGACCCAGTACTTC. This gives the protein CASSPAGGRQETQYF.

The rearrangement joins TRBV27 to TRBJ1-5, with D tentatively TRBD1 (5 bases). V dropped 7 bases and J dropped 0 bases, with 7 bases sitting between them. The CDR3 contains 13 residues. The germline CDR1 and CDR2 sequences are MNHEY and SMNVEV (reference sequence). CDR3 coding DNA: TGTGCCAGCAAGGGGAATAGCAATCAGCCCCAGCATTTT. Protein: CASKGNSNQPQHF.

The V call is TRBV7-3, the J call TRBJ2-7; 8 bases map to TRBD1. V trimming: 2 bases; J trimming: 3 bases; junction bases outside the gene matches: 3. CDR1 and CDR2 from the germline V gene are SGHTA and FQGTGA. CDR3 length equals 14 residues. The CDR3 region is CASSLRGTGYEQYF. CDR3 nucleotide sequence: TGTGCCAGCAGCTTACGGGGGACAGGCTACGAGCAGTACTTC.

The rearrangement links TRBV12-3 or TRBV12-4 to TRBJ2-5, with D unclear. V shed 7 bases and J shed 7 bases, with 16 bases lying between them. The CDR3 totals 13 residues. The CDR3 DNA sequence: TGTGCCAGCACCGAACAAGGATTTTCGACCCAGTACTTC. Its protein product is CASTEQGFSTQYF.

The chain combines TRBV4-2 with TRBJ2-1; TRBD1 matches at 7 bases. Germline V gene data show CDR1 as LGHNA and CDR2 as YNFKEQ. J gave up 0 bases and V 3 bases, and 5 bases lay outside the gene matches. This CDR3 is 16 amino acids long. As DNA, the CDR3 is TGTGCCAGCAGCCAGCCGACAGGGAGCTCCTACAATGAGCAGTTCTTC. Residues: CASSQPTGSSYNEQFF.

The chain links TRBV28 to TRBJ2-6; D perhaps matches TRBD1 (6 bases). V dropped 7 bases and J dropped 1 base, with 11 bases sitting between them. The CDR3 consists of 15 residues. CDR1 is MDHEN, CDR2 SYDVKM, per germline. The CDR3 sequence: CASNHRVSGANVLTF. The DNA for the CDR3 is TGTGCCAGCAACCACAGGGTTTCTGGGGCCAACGTCCTGACTTTC.

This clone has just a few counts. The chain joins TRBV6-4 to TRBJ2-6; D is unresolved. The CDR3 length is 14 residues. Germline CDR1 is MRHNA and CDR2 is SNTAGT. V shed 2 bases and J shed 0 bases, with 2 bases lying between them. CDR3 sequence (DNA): TGTGCCAGCAGTGACACCTCTGGGGCCAACGTCCTGACTTTC. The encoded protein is CASSDTSGANVLTF.

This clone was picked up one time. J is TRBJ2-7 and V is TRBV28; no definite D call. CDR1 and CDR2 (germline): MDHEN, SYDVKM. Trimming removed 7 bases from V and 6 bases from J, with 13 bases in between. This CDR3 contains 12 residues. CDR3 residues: CASKLTLGEQYF. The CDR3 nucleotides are TGTGCCAGCAAATTGACTCTGGGCGAGCAGTACTTC. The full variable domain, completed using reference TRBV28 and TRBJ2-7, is DVKVTQSSRYLVKRTGEKVFLECVQDMDHENMFWYRQDPGLGLRLIYFSYDVKMKEKGDIPEGYSVSREKKERFSLILESASTNQTSMYLCASKLTLGEQYFGPGTRLTVT.

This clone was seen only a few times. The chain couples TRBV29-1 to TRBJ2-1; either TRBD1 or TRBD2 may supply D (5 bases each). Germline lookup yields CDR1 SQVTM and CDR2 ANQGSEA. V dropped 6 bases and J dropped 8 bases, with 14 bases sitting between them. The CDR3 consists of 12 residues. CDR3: CSVLGPEYEQFF. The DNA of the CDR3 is TGCAGCGTCTTGGGACCTGAGTATGAGCAGTTCTTC.

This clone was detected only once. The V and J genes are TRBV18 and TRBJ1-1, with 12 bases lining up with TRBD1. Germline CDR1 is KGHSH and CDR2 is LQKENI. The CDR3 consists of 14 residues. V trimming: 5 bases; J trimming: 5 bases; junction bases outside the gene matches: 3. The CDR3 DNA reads TGTGCCAGCTCATCGGGACAGGGGGCAACTGAAGCTTTCTTT. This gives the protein CASSSGQGATEAFF.

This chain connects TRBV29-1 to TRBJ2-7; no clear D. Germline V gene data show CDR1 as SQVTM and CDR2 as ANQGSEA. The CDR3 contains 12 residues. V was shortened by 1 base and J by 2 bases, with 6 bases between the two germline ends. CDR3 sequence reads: CSVEGRPYEQYF. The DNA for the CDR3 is TGCAGCGTTGAAGGCAGACCCTACGAGCAGTACTTC.

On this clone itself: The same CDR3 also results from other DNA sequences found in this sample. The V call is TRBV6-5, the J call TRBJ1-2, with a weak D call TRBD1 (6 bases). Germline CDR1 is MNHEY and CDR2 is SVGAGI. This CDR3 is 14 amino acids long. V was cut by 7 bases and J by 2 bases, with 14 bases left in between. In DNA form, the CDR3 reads TGTGCCAGCACCTTGGACAGTCTAAACTATGGCTACACCTTC. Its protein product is CASTLDSLNYGYTF.

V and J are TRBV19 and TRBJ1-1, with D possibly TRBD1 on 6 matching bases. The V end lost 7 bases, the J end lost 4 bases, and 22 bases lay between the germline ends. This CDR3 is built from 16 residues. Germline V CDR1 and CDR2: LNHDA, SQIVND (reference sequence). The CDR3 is CASKGRGDKVRTEAFF. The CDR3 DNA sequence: TGTGCCAGTAAGGGAAGAGGGGACAAAGTGCGCACTGAAGCTTTCTTT.

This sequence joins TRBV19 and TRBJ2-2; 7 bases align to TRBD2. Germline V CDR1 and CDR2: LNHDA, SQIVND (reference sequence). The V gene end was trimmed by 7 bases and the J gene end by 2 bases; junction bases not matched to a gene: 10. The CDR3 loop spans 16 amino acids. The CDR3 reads CASKVPSGANTGELFF. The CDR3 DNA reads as TGTGCCAGTAAGGTCCCGAGCGGGGCAAACACCGGGGAGCTGTTTTTT.

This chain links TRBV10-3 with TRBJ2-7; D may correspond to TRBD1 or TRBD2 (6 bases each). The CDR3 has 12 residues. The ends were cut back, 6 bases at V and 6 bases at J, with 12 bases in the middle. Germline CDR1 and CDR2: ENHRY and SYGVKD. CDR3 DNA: TGTGCCATCAGACAGGGAGGTGGCGAGCAGTACTTC. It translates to CAIRQGGGEQYF.

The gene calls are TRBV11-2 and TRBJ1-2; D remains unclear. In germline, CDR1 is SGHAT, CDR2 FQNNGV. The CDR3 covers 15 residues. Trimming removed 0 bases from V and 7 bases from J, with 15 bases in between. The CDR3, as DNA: TGTGCCAGCAGCTTAGAGTCGGTCAGCTCCCTTGGCTACACCTTC. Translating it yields CASSLESVSSLGYTF. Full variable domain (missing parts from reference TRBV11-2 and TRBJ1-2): EAGVAQSPRYKIIEKRQSVAFWCNPISGHATLYWYQQILGQGPKLLIQFQNNGVVDDSQLPKDRFSAERLKGVDSTLKIQPAKLEDSAVYLCASSLESVSSLGYTFGSGTRLTVV.

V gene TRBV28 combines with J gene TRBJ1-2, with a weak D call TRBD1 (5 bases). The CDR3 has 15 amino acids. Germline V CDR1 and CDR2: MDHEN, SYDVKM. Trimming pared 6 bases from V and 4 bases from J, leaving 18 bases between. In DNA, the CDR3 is TGTGCCAGCAGGGGACTCGGGAAAGGTGGCTATGGCTACACCTTC. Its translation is CASRGLGKGGYGYTF.

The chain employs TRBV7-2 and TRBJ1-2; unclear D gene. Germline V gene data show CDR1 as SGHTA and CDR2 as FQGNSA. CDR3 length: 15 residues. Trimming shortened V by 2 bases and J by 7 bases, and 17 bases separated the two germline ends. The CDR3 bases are TGTGCCAGCAGCTTAAACCCTAGCGCTGAGGGTGGCTACACCTTC. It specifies CASSLNPSAEGGYTF.

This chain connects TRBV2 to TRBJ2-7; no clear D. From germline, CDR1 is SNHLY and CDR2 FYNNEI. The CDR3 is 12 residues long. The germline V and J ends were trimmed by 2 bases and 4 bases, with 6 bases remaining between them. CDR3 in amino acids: CASSESGYEQYF. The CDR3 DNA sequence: TGTGCCAGCAGTGAATCCGGATACGAGCAGTACTTC.

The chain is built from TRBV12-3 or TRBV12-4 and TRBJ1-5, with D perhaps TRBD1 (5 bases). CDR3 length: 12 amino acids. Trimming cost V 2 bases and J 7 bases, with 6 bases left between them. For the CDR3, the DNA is TGTGCCAGCAGTTTATGGGGGCAGCCCCAGCATTTT. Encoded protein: CASSLWGQPQHF.